This TCR beta chain was captured by sequencing in a study of T-cell reconstitution after alpha-beta-depleted transplantation in children. Whole-study findings and limits: Fresh T-cell production supplied most of the T-cell counts and diversity seen one year after transplant. Two months or so post-transplant, alpha-beta T cells reportedly derived from several hundred expanded graft clones. High day-60 TCRbeta diversity in some patients came from surviving recipient T cells and thymic progenitors.

This CDR3 spans 14 amino acids. Trimming removed 1 base at V and 9 bases at J, with 13 bases between. CDR1 is MNHNS, CDR2 SASEGT, per germline. The library targeted TCRbeta and was prepared with unique molecular identifiers. MiXCR, applied by TCRdb to the PCR reads, yields one record per CDR3 protein. The table includes about 440,000 distinct CDR3 sequences, around two fifths detected once. This clonotype was found a few times. As yet, its antigen is unknown. The TCR comes from a girl aged 2 to 9 with aplastic anemia, due to receive a stem cell transplant. The rearrangement links TRBV6-1 to TRBJ2-1; possibly TRBD2 for D (7 bases). The sequencing here drew on PBMCs, taken before TCRalphabeta/CD19-depleted stem cell transplant. The CDR3 DNA reads TGTGCCAGCAGTGAAGGGGGGGGGCGGGGTGAGCAGTTCTTC. Residues: CASSEGGGRGEQFF.